A selection of T cell receptor beta chains follows, all from one sample in a study of T cell responses to AZD1222 COVID-19 vaccine. Assay used: immunoSEQ multiplex PCR; TCRdb lists only in-frame clones, some missing. The profile shows approximately 91,000 clones, 70% to 90% of them singletons. This specimen consisted of peripheral blood, obtained on day 0 of AZD1222 vaccination. Every receptor here comes from an adult in good health. The CDR3 runs from the conserved cysteine through the conserved F or W. The D gene is left open where the match is weak.

j_call: TRBJ2-1; d_call: TRBD1; v_call: TRBV19; cdr3_aa: CASTKGQGKGEQFF
j_call: TRBJ1-1; d_call: -; v_call: TRBV5-6; cdr3_aa: CASSLVGQGFDFF
j_call: TRBJ1-5; d_call: -; v_call: TRBV7-2; cdr3_aa: CASSLEGNNQPQHF
j_call: TRBJ2-3; d_call: -; v_call: TRBV5-1; cdr3_aa: CASRQGIADTQYF
j_call: TRBJ1-5; d_call: -; v_call: TRBV30; cdr3_aa: CAWTPGQNQPQHF
j_call: TRBJ1-2; d_call: -; v_call: TRBV12-3/TRBV12-4; cdr3_aa: CASQPGPYGYTF
j_call: TRBJ1-1; d_call: TRBD1; v_call: TRBV2; cdr3_aa: CASSFQGARVLNTEAFF
j_call: TRBJ1-2; d_call: -; v_call: TRBV5-4; cdr3_aa: CASSSPRGGTGYGYTF
j_call: TRBJ2-7; d_call: -; v_call: TRBV29-1; cdr3_aa: CSVERSAYEQYF
j_call: TRBJ1-1; d_call: TRBD1; v_call: TRBV3-1/TRBV3-2; cdr3_aa: CASSPRGQGDTEAFF
j_call: TRBJ2-7; d_call: -; v_call: TRBV6-5; cdr3_aa: CASSTSTAYEQYF
j_call: TRBJ2-2; d_call: -; v_call: TRBV28; cdr3_aa: CASMTLNTGELFF
j_call: TRBJ1-1; d_call: TRBD1; v_call: TRBV9; cdr3_aa: CASSVGGTGNTEAFF
j_call: TRBJ2-1; d_call: TRBD2; v_call: TRBV19; cdr3_aa: CASMRSGGAITEQFF
j_call: TRBJ2-3; d_call: TRBD1; v_call: TRBV19; cdr3_aa: CASSINPGTGRTQYF
j_call: TRBJ2-7; d_call: -; v_call: TRBV7-8; cdr3_aa: CASSLGDKYYEQYF
j_call: TRBJ2-1; d_call: TRBD2; v_call: TRBV10-2; cdr3_aa: CASSEILPGLAGSSYNEQFF
j_call: TRBJ1-1; d_call: TRBD1; v_call: TRBV5-1; cdr3_aa: CASSAHTGTENTEAFF
j_call: TRBJ1-3; d_call: TRBD1; v_call: TRBV6-5; cdr3_aa: CASARTGGGNTIYF
j_call: TRBJ2-7; d_call: TRBD1; v_call: TRBV6-2/TRBV6-3; cdr3_aa: CASSNIESRGPSYEQYF
j_call: TRBJ2-1; d_call: -; v_call: TRBV19; cdr3_aa: CASTLGNEQFF
j_call: TRBJ1-2; d_call: -; v_call: TRBV2; cdr3_aa: CASSMRQGEGYTF
j_call: TRBJ1-1; d_call: -; v_call: TRBV6-1; cdr3_aa: CASSEERNTEAFF
j_call: TRBJ1-5; d_call: -; v_call: TRBV6-9; cdr3_aa: CASSYPTGLPQPQHF
j_call: TRBJ1-1; d_call: -; v_call: TRBV7-7; cdr3_aa: CASSLAKDTVTEAFF
j_call: TRBJ2-2; d_call: -; v_call: TRBV14; cdr3_aa: CASSRTRGTGELFF
j_call: TRBJ1-6; d_call: -; v_call: TRBV18; cdr3_aa: CASSPMTGTENSPLHF
j_call: TRBJ2-1; d_call: -; v_call: TRBV21-1; cdr3_aa: CASSPRVDSQVEQFF
j_call: TRBJ2-2; d_call: TRBD1; v_call: TRBV7-2; cdr3_aa: CASSFNRGTGELFF
j_call: TRBJ1-1; d_call: -; v_call: TRBV6-5; cdr3_aa: CASSYSSRANTEAFF
j_call: TRBJ2-5; d_call: -; v_call: TRBV5-1; cdr3_aa: CASSLDWVQETQYF
j_call: TRBJ1-2; d_call: TRBD1; v_call: TRBV5-1; cdr3_aa: CASSFATGGYGYTF
j_call: TRBJ2-7; d_call: TRBD2; v_call: TRBV7-9; cdr3_aa: CASSRLTSGAGEQYF
j_call: TRBJ1-2; d_call: -; v_call: TRBV5-6; cdr3_aa: CASSLSSRSYGYTF
j_call: TRBJ2-7; d_call: TRBD1; v_call: TRBV27; cdr3_aa: CASSLSNRGQREQYF
j_call: TRBJ1-6; d_call: -; v_call: TRBV19; cdr3_aa: CASRRQINSPLHF
j_call: TRBJ1-6; d_call: -; v_call: TRBV3-1/TRBV3-2; cdr3_aa: CASSQALKAGSYNSPLHF
j_call: TRBJ2-5; d_call: -; v_call: TRBV5-1; cdr3_aa: CASSLAEWETQYF
j_call: TRBJ2-3; d_call: -; v_call: TRBV15; cdr3_aa: CATSRDRVGGDTQYF
j_call: TRBJ2-5; d_call: TRBD2; v_call: TRBV18; cdr3_aa: CASSPRTSGGARQETQYF
j_call: TRBJ1-6; d_call: -; v_call: TRBV9; cdr3_aa: CASSAGRGESPLHF
j_call: TRBJ1-1; d_call: -; v_call: TRBV30; cdr3_aa: CAWIGFEGPEAFF
j_call: TRBJ2-3; d_call: -; v_call: TRBV11-2; cdr3_aa: CASVAGTSSVNTQYF
j_call: TRBJ2-2; d_call: -; v_call: TRBV11-2; cdr3_aa: CASSLGRSYTGELFF
j_call: TRBJ1-2; d_call: -; v_call: TRBV7-9; cdr3_aa: CASSRGNYGYTF
j_call: TRBJ1-2; d_call: TRBD1; v_call: TRBV7-8; cdr3_aa: CASSLSGQVNYGYTF
j_call: TRBJ2-7; d_call: -; v_call: TRBV7-2; cdr3_aa: CASSLAGNYEQYF
j_call: TRBJ1-3; d_call: TRBD1; v_call: TRBV3-1/TRBV3-2; cdr3_aa: CASSQDRGGGNTIYF
j_call: TRBJ2-7; d_call: -; v_call: TRBV7-8; cdr3_aa: CASSLGGPPPYEQYF
j_call: TRBJ2-2; d_call: TRBD2; v_call: TRBV7-7; cdr3_aa: CASTLGSGGTGELFF
j_call: TRBJ2-2; d_call: -; v_call: TRBV7-2; cdr3_aa: CASSLAVGVGELFF
j_call: TRBJ1-2; d_call: -; v_call: TRBV6-5; cdr3_aa: CASSYQGQSYGYTF
j_call: TRBJ1-3; d_call: -; v_call: TRBV18; cdr3_aa: CASSLLQGSGNTIYF
j_call: TRBJ1-1; d_call: -; v_call: TRBV30; cdr3_aa: CAWTRGATEAFF
j_call: TRBJ2-1; d_call: -; v_call: TRBV4-2; cdr3_aa: CASSQGDFGIEQFF
j_call: TRBJ2-3; d_call: -; v_call: TRBV30; cdr3_aa: CAWSPILESTDTQYF